The clone carrying this TCR beta chain was observed a few times. The antigen is undetermined. V lost 5 bases, J lost 4 bases, and 12 bases lay in between. From germline, CDR1 is MNHEY and CDR2 SMNVEV (reference sequence). The CDR3 sequence is 13 residues long. The data were taken from a study of T cell repertoires in cytomegalovirus infection. Study as a whole: HLA-C-restricted CMV epitopes, recently identified, and well-studied HLA-B-restricted ones were used by the study. Both CMV infection and a matching HLA type were indicated by public TCR beta signatures.

MiXCR, applied by TCRdb to the reads, yields one record per CDR3 protein. Of about 900,000 distinct CDR3 sequences in the sample, less than 40% are singletons; the top ten hold about 14%. The study's findings and limits: Ex vivo responses were dominated by HLA-C-restricted CMV-specific TCR beta clonotypes. Summed frequency of public TCR beta families distinguished CMV carriers with the relevant HLA.

V usage is TRBV27 and J usage is TRBJ2-7; D tentatively fits TRBD1 or TRBD2 (5 bases each). The sequencing used cultured CD8+ T cells from PBMCs, collected from culture after CMV antigen stimulation. The TCR originated in a human donor in good health (CMV status not recorded). Some clones in this sample may be carry-over from other donors' samples. CDR3 coding DNA: TGTGCCAGCAGTGGGCTGGGGACGTACGAGCAGTACTTC. This sequence encodes CASSGLGTYEQYF.